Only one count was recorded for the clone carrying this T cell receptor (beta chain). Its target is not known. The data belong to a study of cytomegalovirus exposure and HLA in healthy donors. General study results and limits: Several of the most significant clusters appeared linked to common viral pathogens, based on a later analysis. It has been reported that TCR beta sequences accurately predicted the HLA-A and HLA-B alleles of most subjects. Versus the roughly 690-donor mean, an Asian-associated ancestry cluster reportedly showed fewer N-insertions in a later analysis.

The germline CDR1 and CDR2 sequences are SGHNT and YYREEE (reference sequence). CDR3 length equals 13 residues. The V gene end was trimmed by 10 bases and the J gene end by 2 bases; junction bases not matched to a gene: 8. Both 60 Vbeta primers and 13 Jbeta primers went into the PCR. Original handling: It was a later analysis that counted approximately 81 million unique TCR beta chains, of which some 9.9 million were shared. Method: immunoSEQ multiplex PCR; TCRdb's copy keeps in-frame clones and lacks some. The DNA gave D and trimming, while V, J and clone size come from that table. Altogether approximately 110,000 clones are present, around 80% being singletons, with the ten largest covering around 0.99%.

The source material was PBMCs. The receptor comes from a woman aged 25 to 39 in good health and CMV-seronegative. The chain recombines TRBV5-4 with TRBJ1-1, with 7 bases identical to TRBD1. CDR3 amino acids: CASQGQTNTEAFF. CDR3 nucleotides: TGTGCCTCCCAGGGACAGACTAACACTGAAGCTTTCTTT.